The 8 T cell receptor beta chains in this list originate from one sample, sequenced in a study of T cell responses to AZD1222 COVID-19 vaccine (dated by TCRdb to the early 2020s). Taken with the paper, the label for time point translates to: baseline before first vaccination. The treatment or condition tag for this specimen amounts to: meningococcal conjugate vaccine given as trial control. The library was prepared using the immunoSEQ multiplex PCR assay. TCRdb holds this immuneACCESS table with in-frame rearrangements only. Some clones are missing; in checked studies, unresolved V genes explain under half, and the rest has no known cause. The sample data list some 150,000 clones, and over 85% of these were observed just once. The top ten hold approximately 0.96% of the sample. The sequencing used peripheral blood, collected on day 0 of MenACWY control vaccination. The receptors were sampled from an adult in good health.

V and J are TRBV7-9 and TRBJ1-1; D is perhaps TRBD1 (5 bases). Germline-derived CDR1 and CDR2 are SEHNR and FQNEAQ (reference sequence). Trimming stripped 6 bases from V and 2 bases from J, with 10 bases between. The CDR3 has 13 residues. CDR3 nucleotide sequence: TGTGCCAGCAGAGGGGACCCAAACACTGAAGCTTTCTTT. Translated, it gives CASRGDPNTEAFF.

V and J are TRBV13 and TRBJ2-5; D may correspond to TRBD1 or TRBD2 (5 bases each). The CDR3 runs 14 residues. Germline CDR1 and CDR2: PRHDT and FYEKMQ (reference sequence). V gave up 1 base and J gave up 2 bases, with 8 bases separating them. The CDR3, as DNA: TGTGCCAGCAGCTTAGAAGAGGGGCAAGAGACCCAGTACTTC. Translated: CASSLEEGQETQYF. Full variable domain (missing parts from reference TRBV13 and TRBJ2-5): AAGVIQSPRHLIKEKRETATLKCYPIPRHDTVYWYQQGPGQDPQFLISFYEKMQSDKGSIPDRFSAQQFSDYHSELNMSSLELGDSALYFCASSLEEGQETQYFGPGTRLLVL.

V usage is TRBV7-2 and J usage is TRBJ2-3; tentative D call: TRBD2 (6 bases). The CDR3 spans 13 residues. Looked up from germline, CDR1 is SGHTA and CDR2 is FQGNSA. The V gene lost 5 bases and the J gene lost 2 bases, with 8 bases spanning the gap. The CDR3 spells CASSRGTTDTQYF. In nucleotides, the CDR3 is TGTGCCAGCAGCCGCGGGACCACAGATACGCAGTATTTT.

CDR3 in amino acids: CASSSGTSGRHNEQFF. Here the CDR3 DNA reads TGCGCCAGCAGCTCTGGGACTAGCGGGAGACACAATGAGCAGTTCTTC. The chain links TRBV5-1 to TRBJ2-1, with 14 bases fitting TRBD2. V lost 3 bases, J lost 5 bases, and 4 bases stayed unmatched. Germline CDR1 SGHRS, CDR2 YFSETQ. CDR3 size: 16 residues.

V and J are TRBV6-1 and TRBJ1-5; D is possibly TRBD1 (6 bases). Trimming cost V 1 base and J 7 bases, with 11 bases left between them. Germline V gene data show CDR1 as MNHNS and CDR2 as SASEGT. The CDR3 has 14 amino acids. The CDR3 nucleotides read TGTGCCAGCAGTGAAGTAGGGGGAGGGCAGCCCCAGCATTTT. It translates to CASSEVGGGQPQHF.

This clone was counted once. This sequence joins TRBV4-1 and TRBJ1-3, with no clear D. V lost 5 bases to trimming and J lost 0 bases, with 11 bases between them. Germline loops: CDR1 MGHRA, CDR2 YSYEKL. The CDR3 has 15 residues. The chain's CDR3 is CASSEGWDSGNTIYF. The CDR3 nucleotides are TGCGCCAGCAGCGAAGGGTGGGACTCTGGAAACACCATATATTTT.

This sequence joins TRBV29-1 and TRBJ2-3, with D perhaps being TRBD1 or TRBD2 (5 bases each). In germline, CDR1 is SQVTM, CDR2 ANQGSEA. Trimming took off 6 bases at V and 2 bases at J, with 15 bases between the two ends. CDR3 size: 14 residues. DNA of the CDR3: TGCAGCGTCGCTCAAGACGGGGCCACAGATACGCAGTATTTT. Translation: CSVAQDGATDTQYF.

This clone was detected once. This chain uses TRBV4-1 with TRBJ1-2, with 9 positions matching TRBD1. This CDR3 is 16 amino acids long. CDR1 MGHRA and CDR2 YSYEKL come from the germline V gene. V shed 2 bases and J 4 bases; nucleotides not matched to a gene: 8. CDR3 residues: CASSQPLGGQGYGYTF. CDR3 DNA: TGCGCCAGCAGCCAACCCCTTGGGGGACAGGGCTATGGCTACACCTTC.